Following are 30 T cell receptor beta chains from one sample sequenced in a study of blood T cell repertoires in COVID-19 (dated by TCRdb to the early 2020s). Receptor libraries were prepared by the immunoSEQ multiplex PCR assay. This is the immuneACCESS table as TCRdb keeps it, with only in-frame sequences that have V and J called. A part of the clones is gone; compared with another copy, unresolved V genes explain less than half, and the rest is unexplained. In all, the sample holds around 120,000 clones, and roughly nine tenths of those were seen once. Over 7% of the sample goes to the ten largest clones. The sequencing input was peripheral blood. These receptors originate from a human donor in a cohort sampled during active COVID-19.

The chain carries TRBV19 and TRBJ1-1; TRBD1 matches 7 bases. The CDR3 is made up of 15 amino acids. Trimming removed 4 bases from V and 1 base from J; junction bases left unmatched: 6. Germline V gives CDR1 LNHDA, CDR2 SQIVND (reference sequence). The CDR3 reads CASSTPTGRNTEAFF. CDR3 bases: TGTGCCAGTAGTACTCCGACAGGGCGGAACACTGAAGCTTTCTTT.

The DNA of the CDR3 is TGTGCCAGCAGCCAAAGAGGGCCCTATGGCTACACCTTC. Translating it yields CASSQRGPYGYTF. The chain is built from TRBV3-1 (or the pseudogene TRBV3-2) and TRBJ1-2; no clear D gene. In germline, CDR1 is LGHDT, CDR2 YNNKEL (reference sequence). Trimming cost V 2 bases and J 4 bases, with 8 bases left between them. CDR3 length equals 13 residues.

The chain joins TRBV4-1 to TRBJ2-5; D gene uncertain. Trimming shortened V by 2 bases and J by 5 bases, and 9 bases separated the two germline ends. Per germline, CDR1 MGHRA and CDR2 YSYEKL. This CDR3 spans 13 amino acids. CDR3 in amino acids: CASSQSIEETQYF. In DNA, the CDR3 is TGCGCCAGCAGCCAATCGATTGAGGAGACCCAGTACTTC.

This clone was observed a few times. V gene TRBV11-2 combines with J gene TRBJ2-1; D possibly corresponds to TRBD1 (5 bases). The length of the CDR3 is 14 residues. Germline V gene sequence: CDR1 SGHAT, CDR2 FQNNGV. V lost 3 bases and J lost 7, with 13 bases in between. CDR3 nucleotide sequence: TGTGCCAGCAGCTTTACAGGTTTTTCAAATGAGCAGTTCTTC. It specifies CASSFTGFSNEQFF.

The chain is built from TRBV6-5 and TRBJ2-5; 8 bases align to TRBD1. Looked up from germline, CDR1 is MNHEY and CDR2 is SVGAGI. With V trimmed by 7 bases and J by 7 bases, 8 bases remained unmatched. The CDR3 totals 13 residues. This chain's CDR3 is CASIPGQGGTQYF. The CDR3 DNA reads as TGTGCCAGCATCCCCGGACAGGGAGGGACCCAGTACTTC.

The genes are TRBV28 and TRBJ1-3; D ambiguous. The CDR3 is 19 residues long. The V gene lost 5 bases and the J gene lost 0 bases, with 23 bases spanning the gap. The germline CDR1 and CDR2 sequences are MDHEN and SYDVKM. The CDR3 spells CASSPFSALLASSGNTIYF. The CDR3 DNA reads as TGTGCCAGCAGTCCATTTTCAGCCCTCCTAGCAAGCTCTGGAAACACCATATATTTT.

As concerns this clone: The DNA is left out, because the CDR3 cannot be placed on it with certainty; the CDR3 is given as TCRdb lists it. The V gene is TRBV12-1, the J gene TRBJ2-7; the table gives TRBD2 as D, unverified against the DNA. TRBV12-1 is tagged as a pseudogene. The CDR3 length is 19 residues, termini included. The CDR3 sequence is CASSFGGGTDGDGTYEQYF.

This chain links TRBV19 with TRBJ2-1, with 10 positions matching TRBD2. The CDR3 spans 15 residues. The J segment lost 4 bases and the V segment lost 6 bases, leaving 6 bases of the junction unmatched. Per the germline V gene, CDR1 is LNHDA and CDR2 is SQIVND (reference sequence). The CDR3 here is CASRSLAGEYNEQFF. The CDR3 DNA sequence: TGTGCCAGTAGGAGTCTAGCGGGAGAATACAATGAGCAGTTCTTC.

The chain combines TRBV6-5 with TRBJ2-5, with D maybe TRBD1 (6 bases). Germline V gene data show CDR1 as MNHEY and CDR2 as SVGAGI. The CDR3 length is 13 residues. V was trimmed by 4 bases and J by 2 bases, leaving 8 bases between them. DNA of the CDR3: TGTGCCAGCAGTTGGACAGTACAAGAGACCCAGTACTTC. This gives the protein CASSWTVQETQYF.

This chain joins TRBV5-1 and TRBJ1-4; 7 bases match TRBD1. Germline-derived CDR1 and CDR2 are SGHRS and YFSETQ. The J segment lost 7 bases and the V segment lost 4 bases, leaving 7 bases of the junction unmatched. This CDR3 region has 14 residues. CDR3 nucleotide sequence: TGCGCCAGCAGCCGTGACAGGGCGGGTGAAAAACTGTTTTTT. Its protein is CASSRDRAGEKLFF.

This chain uses TRBV7-9 with TRBJ2-3; perhaps TRBD1 as D (6 bases). The length of the CDR3 is 16 residues. With 2 bases removed from V and 6 bases from J, the gap between germline ends came to 18 bases. The V gene's germline CDR1 is SEHNR and CDR2 FQNEAQ (reference sequence). Written as DNA, the CDR3 is TGTGCCAGCAGCTTACGGGCCGGGACAAACCAGGATACGCAGTATTTT. Translated, it gives CASSLRAGTNQDTQYF. Using reference TRBV7-9 and TRBJ2-3 for the parts outside the CDR3, the full variable domain is DTGVSQNPRHKITKRGQNVTFRCDPISEHNRLYWYRQTLGQGPEFLTYFQNEAQLEKSRLLSDRFSAERPKGSFSTLEIQRTEQGDSAMYLCASSLRAGTNQDTQYFGPGTRLTVL.

This clone was detected only once. This chain connects TRBV18 to TRBJ2-7; D is undetermined. Germline V gene data show CDR1 as KGHSH and CDR2 as LQKENI. The CDR3 runs to 14 residues. Trimming removed 3 bases at V and 6 bases at J, with 15 bases between. The CDR3 region is CASSPVAESSEQYF. The CDR3 region has the DNA TGTGCCAGCTCACCGGTCGCGGAGTCATCCGAGCAGTACTTC.

The chain couples TRBV6-2 or TRBV6-3 to TRBJ2-7; 14 bases are shared with TRBD2. Germline values: CDR1 MNHEY, CDR2 SVGEGT. V lost 6 bases to trimming and J lost 9 bases; unmatched junction nucleotides: 7. The CDR3 is 14 residues long. In nucleotides, the CDR3 is TGTGCCAGCAGCCCGGGACTAGCGGGAGTTTGGCAGTACTTC. This encodes CASSPGLAGVWQYF.

The V and J genes are TRBV5-8 and TRBJ1-3; D perhaps matches TRBD1 (6 bases). CDR1 and CDR2 (germline): SGHTS, YDEGEE. The CDR3 consists of 15 residues. V lost 4 bases to trimming and J lost 3 bases, with 14 bases between them. The CDR3 sequence is CASSPRQAGGNTIYF. DNA of the CDR3: TGTGCCAGCAGCCCCAGACAGGCCGGTGGAAACACCATATATTTT.

The chain is built from TRBV6-1 and TRBJ1-5; D is undetermined. V shed 2 bases and J shed 7 bases, with 12 bases lying between them. Germline values: CDR1 MNHNS, CDR2 SASEGT. The CDR3 consists of 14 residues. The CDR3 spells CASSEFGPTQPQHF. Here the CDR3 DNA reads TGTGCCAGCAGTGAATTCGGTCCAACCCAGCCCCAGCATTTT.

The chain employs TRBV21-1 and TRBJ1-2. TRBV21-1 is a pseudogene locus. CDR3 length: 19 amino acids. CDR3 in amino acids: CASNKRGAVLRRRGYGYTF. CDR3 nucleotide sequence: TGTGCCAGCAACAAACGGGGGGCGGTTTTACGACGTCGGGGCTATGGCTACACCTTC.

This chain connects TRBV18 to TRBJ1-4; D unresolved. The CDR3 is 17 residues long. Germline values: CDR1 KGHSH, CDR2 LQKENI. V lost 6 bases and J lost 0, with 17 bases in between. The CDR3 sequence: CASSPQMAGSTNEKLFF. The CDR3 region has the DNA TGTGCCAGCTCCCCGCAGATGGCAGGTTCAACTAATGAAAAACTGTTTTTT.

This rearrangement joins TRBV19 to TRBJ1-5; D possibly corresponds to TRBD1 (5 bases). Per germline, CDR1 LNHDA and CDR2 SQIVND (reference sequence). Trimming took off 1 base at V and 3 bases at J, with 10 bases between the two ends. The CDR3 spans 15 residues. This CDR3 is CASSIGTNFNQPQHF. The CDR3 bases are TGTGCCAGTAGTATAGGGACAAACTTCAATCAGCCCCAGCATTTT.

The chain has TRBV6-5 and TRBJ2-7, with a tentative D call TRBD1 (6 bases). CDR3 length: 13 residues. With 6 bases removed from V and 1 base from J, the gap between germline ends came to 10 bases. Germline V gene lookup returns CDR1 MNHEY and CDR2 SVGAGI. CDR3 amino acids: CASSQGQSYEQYF. The CDR3 DNA reads TGTGCCAGCAGCCAAGGACAGTCCTACGAGCAGTACTTC.

In DNA, the CDR3 is TGTGCCAGCAGTTACTCGAGGGCTAGCGGGGCCTACGAGCAGTACTTC. The encoded protein is CASSYSRASGAYEQYF. The chain employs TRBV6-5 and TRBJ2-7; 9 nucleotides align to TRBD2. V shed 0 bases and J 2 bases; nucleotides not matched to a gene: 5. The CDR3 is 16 amino acids. CDR1 MNHEY and CDR2 SVGAGI come from the germline V gene.

The chain links TRBV19 to TRBJ1-1; D gene ambiguous. This CDR3 has 16 amino acids. Trimming left V 1 base short and J 6 bases short, with 18 bases between. Germline lookup yields CDR1 LNHDA and CDR2 SQIVND (reference sequence). The CDR3 reads CASSIGDWRGFAEAFF. CDR3 coding DNA: TGTGCCAGTAGTATAGGCGATTGGAGAGGCTTCGCTGAAGCTTTCTTT.

This rearrangement joins TRBV19 to TRBJ2-7; the match to TRBD2 covers 7 bases. The CDR3 consists of 13 residues. Germline CDR1 LNHDA, CDR2 SQIVND (reference sequence). The V gene end was trimmed by 3 bases and the J gene end by 10 bases; junction bases not matched to a gene: 9. The CDR3 sequence is CASSMGYSGQQYF. The CDR3 nucleotides are TGTGCCAGTAGTATGGGTTATAGCGGGCAACAGTACTTC.

The gene calls are TRBV29-1 and TRBJ2-7; TRBD2 matches at 11 bases. V dropped 5 bases and J dropped 7; count of bases not matched to a gene: 10. The CDR3 is 14 residues long. Germline loops: CDR1 SQVTM, CDR2 ANQGSEA. This CDR3 reads CSVKTSGAVGEQYF. In DNA form, the CDR3 reads TGCAGCGTTAAGACTAGCGGGGCGGTCGGGGAGCAGTACTTC.

The table lists this clone with a few counts. The chain couples TRBV2 to TRBJ2-1, with D possibly TRBD2 on 5 matching bases. The CDR3 is made up of 12 amino acids. The germline V gene has CDR1 SNHLY and CDR2 FYNNEI. Trimming shortened V by 6 bases and J by 6 bases, and 9 bases separated the two germline ends. The chain's CDR3 is CASRRALNEQFF. CDR3 DNA sequence: TGTGCCAGCAGGCGGGCCCTCAATGAGCAGTTCTTC.

The rearrangement joins TRBV12-3 or TRBV12-4 to TRBJ2-7; D is possibly TRBD1 (6 bases). Trimming cost V 6 bases and J 6 bases, with 12 bases left between them. The CDR3 extends over 12 amino acids. The CDR3 DNA reads TGTGCCAGCAGCCCACAGGGAGCCGAGCAGTACTTC. Its protein product is CASSPQGAEQYF.

V gene TRBV25-1 combines with J gene TRBJ1-2; 8 nucleotides match TRBD1. Germline CDR1 reads MGHDK; CDR2 reads SYGVNS. J was trimmed by 3 bases and V by 4 bases; bases with no gene match: 10. The CDR3 spans 16 residues. The CDR3 sequence is CASSAVSQGAHYGYTF. In DNA form, the CDR3 reads TGTGCCAGCAGTGCCGTCTCTCAGGGGGCTCACTATGGCTACACCTTC.

V gene TRBV6-5 combines with J gene TRBJ1-1; 10 bases agree with TRBD1. V lost 8 bases to trimming and J lost 6 bases; unmatched junction nucleotides: 12. This CDR3 spans 15 amino acids. Germline V CDR1 and CDR2: MNHEY, SVGAGI. In DNA form, the CDR3 reads TGTGCCAGCGTCCCGGGACAGGGGAAGGTGGCTGAAGCTTTCTTT. Translation gives CASVPGQGKVAEAFF.

The chain links TRBV3-1 (or the pseudogene TRBV3-2) to TRBJ2-7; a possible D gene is TRBD1 (6 bases). Trimming removed 1 base at V and 2 bases at J, with 9 bases between. This CDR3 is built from 14 residues. From germline, CDR1 is LGHDT and CDR2 YNNKEL (reference sequence). CDR3 DNA sequence: TGTGCCAGCAGCCAAGTTACAGGGACCTACGAGCAGTACTTC. It specifies CASSQVTGTYEQYF.

The chain joins TRBV15 to TRBJ1-2; no definite D call. The CDR3 has 14 residues. V was pared by 0 bases and J by 5 bases, with 10 bases between. Germline V gene lookup returns CDR1 LNHNV and CDR2 YYDKDF (reference sequence). The CDR3 DNA is TGTGCCACCAGCAGAGATCGCGGGAGGTATGGCTACACCTTC. This gives the protein CATSRDRGRYGYTF.

This chain uses TRBV5-1 with TRBJ2-6; 9 bases fit TRBD1. CDR1 and CDR2 (germline): SGHRS, YFSETQ. The ends lost 0 bases at V and 2 bases at J; junction bases unmatched: 6. The length of the CDR3 is 18 residues. CDR3 sequence reads: CASSLDPGQGTGANVLTF. The CDR3 coding sequence is TGCGCCAGCAGCTTGGATCCGGGACAGGGTACTGGGGCCAACGTCCTGACTTTC.